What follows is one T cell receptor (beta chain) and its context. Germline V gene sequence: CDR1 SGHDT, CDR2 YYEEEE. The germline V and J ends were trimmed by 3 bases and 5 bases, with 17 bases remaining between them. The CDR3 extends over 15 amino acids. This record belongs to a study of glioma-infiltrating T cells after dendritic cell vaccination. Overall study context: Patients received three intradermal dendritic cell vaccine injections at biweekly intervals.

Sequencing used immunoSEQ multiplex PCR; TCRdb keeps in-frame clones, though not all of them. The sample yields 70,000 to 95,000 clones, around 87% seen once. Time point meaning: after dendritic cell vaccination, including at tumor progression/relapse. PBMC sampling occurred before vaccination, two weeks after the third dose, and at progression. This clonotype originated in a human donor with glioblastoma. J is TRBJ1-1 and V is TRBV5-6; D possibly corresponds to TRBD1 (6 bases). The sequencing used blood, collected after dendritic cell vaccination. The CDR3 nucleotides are TGTGCCAGCAGCTCAGGACAGTACAGGACGACTGAAGCTTTCTTT. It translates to CASSSGQYRTTEAFF. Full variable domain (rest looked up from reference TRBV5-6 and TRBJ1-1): DAGVTQSPTHLIKTRGQQVTLRCSPKSGHDTVSWYQQALGQGPQFIFQYYEEEERQRGNFPDRFSGHQFPNYSSELNVNALLLGDSALYLCASSSGQYRTTEAFFGQGTRLTVV.